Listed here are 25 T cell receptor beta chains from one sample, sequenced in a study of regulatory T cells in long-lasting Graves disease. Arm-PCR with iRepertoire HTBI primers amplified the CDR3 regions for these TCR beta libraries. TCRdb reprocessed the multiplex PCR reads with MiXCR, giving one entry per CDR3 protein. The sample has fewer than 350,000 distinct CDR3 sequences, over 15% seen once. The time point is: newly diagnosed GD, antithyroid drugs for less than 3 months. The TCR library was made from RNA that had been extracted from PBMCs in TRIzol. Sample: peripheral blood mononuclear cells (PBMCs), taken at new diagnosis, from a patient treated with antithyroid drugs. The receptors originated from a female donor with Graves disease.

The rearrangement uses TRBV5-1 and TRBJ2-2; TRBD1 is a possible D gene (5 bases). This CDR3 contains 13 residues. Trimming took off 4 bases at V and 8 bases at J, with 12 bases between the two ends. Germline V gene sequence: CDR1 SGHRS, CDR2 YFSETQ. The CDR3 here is CASSPAGMGELFF. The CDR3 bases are TGCGCCAGCAGCCCCGCAGGGATGGGGGAGCTGTTTTTT. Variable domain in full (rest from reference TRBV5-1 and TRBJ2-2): KAGVTQTPRYLIKTRGQQVTLSCSPISGHRSVSWYQQTPGQGLQFLFEYFSETQRNKGNFPGRFSGRQFSNSRSEMNVSTLELGDSALYLCASSPAGMGELFFGEGSRLTVL.

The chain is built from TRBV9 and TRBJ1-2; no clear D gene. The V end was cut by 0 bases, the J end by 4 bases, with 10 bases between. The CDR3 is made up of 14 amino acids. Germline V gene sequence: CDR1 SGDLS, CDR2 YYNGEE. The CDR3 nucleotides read TGTGCCAGCAGCGTAGGAGGGTTGAGCTATGGCTACACCTTC. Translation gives CASSVGGLSYGYTF.

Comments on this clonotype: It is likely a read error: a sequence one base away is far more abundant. The CDR3, as DNA: TGTGCCAGCACGTTCGGGCTAACACAAGAGACCCGGTACTTC. This gives the protein CASTFGLTQETRYF. This rearrangement joins TRBV28 to TRBJ2-1; D gene ambiguous. This CDR3 region has 14 residues. Germline values: CDR1 MDHEN, CDR2 SYDVKM.

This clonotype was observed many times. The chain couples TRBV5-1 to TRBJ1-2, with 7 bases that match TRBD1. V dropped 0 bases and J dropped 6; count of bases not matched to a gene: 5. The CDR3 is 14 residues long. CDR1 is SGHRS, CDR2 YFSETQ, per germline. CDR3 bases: TGCGCCAGCAGCTTGGCGACAGGGAGCGATGGCTACACCTTC. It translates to CASSLATGSDGYTF.

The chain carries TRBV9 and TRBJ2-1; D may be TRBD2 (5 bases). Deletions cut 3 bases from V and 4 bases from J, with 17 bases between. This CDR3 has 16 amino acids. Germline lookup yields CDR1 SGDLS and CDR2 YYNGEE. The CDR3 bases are TGTGCCAGCAGCGACACGTTCGCGGGCACTTACAATGAGCAGTTCTTC. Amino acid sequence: CASSDTFAGTYNEQFF.

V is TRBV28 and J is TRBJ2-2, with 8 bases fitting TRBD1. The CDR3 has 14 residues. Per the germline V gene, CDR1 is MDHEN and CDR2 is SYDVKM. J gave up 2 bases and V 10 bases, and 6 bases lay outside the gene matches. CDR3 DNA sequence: TGTGCCACCCTGCAGGGGGCCAACACCGGGGAGCTGTTTTTT. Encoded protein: CATLQGANTGELFF.

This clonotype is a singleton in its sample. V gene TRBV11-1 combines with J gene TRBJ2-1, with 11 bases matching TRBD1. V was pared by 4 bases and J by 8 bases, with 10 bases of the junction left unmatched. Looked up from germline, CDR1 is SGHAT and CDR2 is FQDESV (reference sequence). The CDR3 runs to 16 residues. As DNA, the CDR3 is TGTGCCAGCAGCTCTGTGGGGACAGGGGGGACCGATGAGCAGTTCTTC. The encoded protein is CASSSVGTGGTDEQFF. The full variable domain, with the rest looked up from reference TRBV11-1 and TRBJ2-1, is EAEVAQSPRYKITEKSQAVAFWCDPISGHATLYWYRQILGQGPELLVQFQDESVVDDSQLPKDRFSAERLKGVDSTLKIQPAELGDSAMYLCASSSVGTGGTDEQFFGPGTRLTVL.

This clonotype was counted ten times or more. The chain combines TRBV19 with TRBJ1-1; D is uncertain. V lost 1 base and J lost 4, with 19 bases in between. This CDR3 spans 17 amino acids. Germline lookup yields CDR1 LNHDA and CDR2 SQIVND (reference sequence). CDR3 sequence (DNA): TGTGCCAGTAGTATAGGGGAGGGATCGACCTCCCGCACTGAAGCTTTCTTT. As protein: CASSIGEGSTSRTEAFF. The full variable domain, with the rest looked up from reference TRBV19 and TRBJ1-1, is DGGITQSPKYLFRKEGQNVTLSCEQNLNHDAMYWYRQDPGQGLRLIYYSQIVNDFQKGDIAEGYSVSREKKESFPLTVTSAQKNPTAFYLCASSIGEGSTSRTEAFFGQGTRLTVV.

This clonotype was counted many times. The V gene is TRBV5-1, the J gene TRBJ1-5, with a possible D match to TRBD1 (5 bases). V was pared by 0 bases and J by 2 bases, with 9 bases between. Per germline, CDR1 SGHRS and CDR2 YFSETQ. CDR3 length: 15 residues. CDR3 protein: CASSLVPGGNQPQHF. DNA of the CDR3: TGCGCCAGCAGCTTGGTGCCGGGGGGCAATCAGCCCCAGCATTTT.

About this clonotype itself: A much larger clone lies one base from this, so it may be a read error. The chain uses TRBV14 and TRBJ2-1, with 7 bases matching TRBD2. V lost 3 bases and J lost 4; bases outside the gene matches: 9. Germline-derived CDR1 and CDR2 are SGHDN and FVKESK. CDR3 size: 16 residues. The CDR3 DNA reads TGTGCCAGCAGCCAGGGGGGGATCCCTGGGTACAATGAGCAGTTCTTC. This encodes CASSQGGIPGYNEQFF.

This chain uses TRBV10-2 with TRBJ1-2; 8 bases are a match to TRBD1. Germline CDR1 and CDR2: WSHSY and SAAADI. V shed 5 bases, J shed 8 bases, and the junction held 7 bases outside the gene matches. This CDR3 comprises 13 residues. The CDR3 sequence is CASSTQGVQGYTF. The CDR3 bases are TGCGCCAGCAGTACACAGGGGGTTCAGGGCTACACCTTC.

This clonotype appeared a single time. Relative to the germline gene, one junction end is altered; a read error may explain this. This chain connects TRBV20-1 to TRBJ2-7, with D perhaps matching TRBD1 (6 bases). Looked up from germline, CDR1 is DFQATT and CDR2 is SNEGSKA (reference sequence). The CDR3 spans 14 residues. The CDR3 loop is CSASNPGESYERYF. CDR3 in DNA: TGCAGTGCCTCCAATCCAGGGGAATCCTACGAGCGGTACTTC.

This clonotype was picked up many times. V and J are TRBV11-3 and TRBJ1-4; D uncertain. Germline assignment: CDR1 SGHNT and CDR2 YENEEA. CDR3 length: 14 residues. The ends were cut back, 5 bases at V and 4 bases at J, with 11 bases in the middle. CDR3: CASSIVGGNEKLFF. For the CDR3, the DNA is TGTGCCAGCAGCATAGTCGGTGGTAATGAAAAACTGTTTTTT. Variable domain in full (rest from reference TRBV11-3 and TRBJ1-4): EAGVVQSPRYKIIEKKQPVAFWCNPISGHNTLYWYLQNLGQGPELLIRYENEEAVDDSQLPKDRFSAERLKGVDSTLKIQPAELGDSAVYLCASSIVGGNEKLFFGSGTQLSVL.

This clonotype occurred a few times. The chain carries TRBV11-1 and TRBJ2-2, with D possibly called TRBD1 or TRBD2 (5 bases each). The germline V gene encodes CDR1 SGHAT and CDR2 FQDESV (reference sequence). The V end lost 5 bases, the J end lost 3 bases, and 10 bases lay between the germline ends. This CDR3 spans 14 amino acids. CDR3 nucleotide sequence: TGTGCCAGCAGCCAAGAGGGGTACACCGGGGAGCTGTTTTTT. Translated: CASSQEGYTGELFF.

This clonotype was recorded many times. For the CDR3, the DNA is TGTGCCAGCAGCTTACACCCGGGACAGGTTTTTGGACGGGTCACAGATACGCAGTATTTT. Its protein product is CASSLHPGQVFGRVTDTQYF. V gene TRBV5-8 combines with J gene TRBJ2-3; 8 bases are a match to TRBD1. Per germline, CDR1 SGHTS and CDR2 YDEGEE. The CDR3 totals 20 residues. J gave up 2 bases and V 2 bases, and 19 bases lay outside the gene matches.

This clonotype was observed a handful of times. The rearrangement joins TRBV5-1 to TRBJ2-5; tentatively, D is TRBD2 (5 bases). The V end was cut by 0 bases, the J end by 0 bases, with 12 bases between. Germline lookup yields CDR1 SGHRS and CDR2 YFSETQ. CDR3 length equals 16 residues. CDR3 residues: CASSLAHRTDQETQYF. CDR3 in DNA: TGCGCCAGCAGCTTGGCCCACCGGACTGACCAAGAGACCCAGTACTTC.

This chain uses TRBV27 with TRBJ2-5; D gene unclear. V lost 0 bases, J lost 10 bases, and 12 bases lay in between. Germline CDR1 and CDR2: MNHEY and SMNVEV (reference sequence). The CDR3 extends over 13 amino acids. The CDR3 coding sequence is TGTGCCAGCAGTTTATCGTCGGAGTGGGGCCAGTACTTC. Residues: CASSLSSEWGQYF.

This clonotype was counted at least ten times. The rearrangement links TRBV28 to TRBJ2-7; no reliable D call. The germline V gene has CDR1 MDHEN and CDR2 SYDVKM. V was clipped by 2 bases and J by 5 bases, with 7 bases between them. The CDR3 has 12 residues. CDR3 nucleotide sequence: TGTGCCAGCAGTTTAAATCGCAACGAGCAGTACTTC. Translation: CASSLNRNEQYF.

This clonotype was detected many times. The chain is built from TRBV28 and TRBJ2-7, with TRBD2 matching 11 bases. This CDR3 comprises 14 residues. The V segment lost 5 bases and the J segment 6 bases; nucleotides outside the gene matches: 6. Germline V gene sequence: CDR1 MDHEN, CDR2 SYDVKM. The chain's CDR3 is CASSPSGRYSEQYF. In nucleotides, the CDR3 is TGTGCCAGCAGTCCTAGCGGGAGGTACAGCGAGCAGTACTTC.

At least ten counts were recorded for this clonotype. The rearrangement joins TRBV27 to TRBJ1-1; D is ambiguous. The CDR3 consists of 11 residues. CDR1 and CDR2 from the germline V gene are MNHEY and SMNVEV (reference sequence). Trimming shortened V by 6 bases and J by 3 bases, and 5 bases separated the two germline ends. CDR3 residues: CASSSYTEAFF. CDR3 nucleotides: TGTGCCAGCAGCTCGTACACTGAAGCTTTCTTT.

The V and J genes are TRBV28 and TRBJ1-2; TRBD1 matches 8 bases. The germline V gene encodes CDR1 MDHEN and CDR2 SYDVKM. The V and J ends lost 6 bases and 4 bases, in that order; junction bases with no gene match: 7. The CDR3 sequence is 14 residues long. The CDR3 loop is CASSPGQVTYGYTF. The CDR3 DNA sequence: TGTGCCAGCAGCCCGGGACAGGTCACCTATGGCTACACCTTC.

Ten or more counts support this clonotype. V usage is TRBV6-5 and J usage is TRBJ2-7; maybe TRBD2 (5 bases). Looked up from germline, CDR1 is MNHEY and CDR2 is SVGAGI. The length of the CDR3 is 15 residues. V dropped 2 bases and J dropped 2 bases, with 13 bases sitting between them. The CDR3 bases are TGTGCCAGCAGTTACCTCTCAGCGGCAACCTACGAGCAGTACTTC. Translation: CASSYLSAATYEQYF.

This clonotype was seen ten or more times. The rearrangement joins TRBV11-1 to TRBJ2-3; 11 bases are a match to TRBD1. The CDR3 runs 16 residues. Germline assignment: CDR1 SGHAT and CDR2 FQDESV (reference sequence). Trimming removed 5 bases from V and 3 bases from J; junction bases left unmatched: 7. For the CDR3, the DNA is TGTGCCAGCAGCCCACTGGACAGGGGGCTTACAGATACGCAGTATTTT. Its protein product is CASSPLDRGLTDTQYF. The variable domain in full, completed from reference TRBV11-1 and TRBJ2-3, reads EAEVAQSPRYKITEKSQAVAFWCDPISGHATLYWYRQILGQGPELLVQFQDESVVDDSQLPKDRFSAERLKGVDSTLKIQPAELGDSAMYLCASSPLDRGLTDTQYFGPGTRLTVL.

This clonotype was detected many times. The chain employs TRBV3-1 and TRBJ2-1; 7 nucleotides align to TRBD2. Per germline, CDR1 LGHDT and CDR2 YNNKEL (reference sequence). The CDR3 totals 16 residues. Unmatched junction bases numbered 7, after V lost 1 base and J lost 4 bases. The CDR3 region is CASSQGTSSGYNEQFF. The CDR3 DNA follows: TGTGCCAGCAGCCAAGGGACGTCTAGCGGTTACAATGAGCAGTTCTTC.

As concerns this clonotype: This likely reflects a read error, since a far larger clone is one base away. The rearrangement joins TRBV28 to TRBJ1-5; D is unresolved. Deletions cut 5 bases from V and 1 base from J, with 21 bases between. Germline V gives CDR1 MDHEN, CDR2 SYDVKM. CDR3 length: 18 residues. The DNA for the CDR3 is TGTGCCAGCAGTGATGGGAGGGTTCTGACGGGAAGCAATCAGCCCCAGCATTTT. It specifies CASSDGRVLTGSNQPQHF.